The clone carrying this T cell receptor beta chain appeared many times. Its antigen is unidentified. Noted time point: patch test 1, 2 weeks after DPC sensitization. Regarding treatment: therapeutic diphenylcyclopropenone sensitization with weekly scalp DPC. Donors, patients with alopecia ranging from 18 to 70 years old and judged suitable for DPC, provided samples. This entry is derived from a study of human T cells and chemical hapten exposure. Study-level results: Positively correlated with patch test score were the counts of PT1 expanded TCRs.

TCRdb reprocessed the RACE reads with MiXCR, giving one entry per CDR3 protein. The sample lists more than 65,000 distinct CDR3 sequences, approximately 10% occurring once. Deletions cut 2 bases from V and 0 bases from J, with 4 bases between. There are 14 residues in the CDR3. CDR1 and CDR2 (germline): KGHSH, LQKENI. Sequenced here: whole blood, sampled in connection with sensitization to the hapten diphenylcyclopropenone (DPC). The origin of this receptor is a woman in her 50s with alopecia areata. Some clones in this sample may be carry-over from other donors' samples. This rearrangement joins TRBV18 to TRBJ2-2; D not certain. CDR3 in DNA: TGTGCCAGCTCACCAAACTCGAACACCGGGGAGCTGTTTTTT. This encodes CASSPNSNTGELFF.